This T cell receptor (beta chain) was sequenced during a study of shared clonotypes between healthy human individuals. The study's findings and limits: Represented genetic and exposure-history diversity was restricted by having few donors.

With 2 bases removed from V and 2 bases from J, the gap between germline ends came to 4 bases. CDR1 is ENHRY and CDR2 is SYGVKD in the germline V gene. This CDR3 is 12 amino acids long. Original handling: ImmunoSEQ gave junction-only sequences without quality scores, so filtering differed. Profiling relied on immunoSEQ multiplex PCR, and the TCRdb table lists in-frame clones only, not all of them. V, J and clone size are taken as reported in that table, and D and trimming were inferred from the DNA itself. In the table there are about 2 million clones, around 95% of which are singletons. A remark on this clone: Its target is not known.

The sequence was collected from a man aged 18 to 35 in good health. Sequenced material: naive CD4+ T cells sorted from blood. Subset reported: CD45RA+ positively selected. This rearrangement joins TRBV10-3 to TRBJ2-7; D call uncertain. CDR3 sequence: CAISETTYEQYF. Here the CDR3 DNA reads TGTGCCATCAGTGAGACGACCTACGAGCAGTACTTC.